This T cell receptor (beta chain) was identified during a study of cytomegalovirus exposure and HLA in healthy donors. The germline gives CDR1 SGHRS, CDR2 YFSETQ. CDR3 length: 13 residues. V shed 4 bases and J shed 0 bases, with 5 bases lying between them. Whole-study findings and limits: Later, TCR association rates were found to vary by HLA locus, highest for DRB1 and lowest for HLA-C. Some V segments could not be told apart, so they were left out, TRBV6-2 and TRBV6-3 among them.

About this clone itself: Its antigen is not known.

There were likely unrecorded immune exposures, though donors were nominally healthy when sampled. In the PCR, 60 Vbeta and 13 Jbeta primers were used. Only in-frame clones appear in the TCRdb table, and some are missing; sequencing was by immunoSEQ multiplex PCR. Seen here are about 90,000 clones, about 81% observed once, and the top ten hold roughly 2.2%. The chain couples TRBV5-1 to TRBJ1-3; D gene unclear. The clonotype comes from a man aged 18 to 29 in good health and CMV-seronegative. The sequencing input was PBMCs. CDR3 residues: CASSGSSGNTIYF. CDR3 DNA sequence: TGCGCCAGCAGCGGGAGCTCTGGAAACACCATATATTTT.